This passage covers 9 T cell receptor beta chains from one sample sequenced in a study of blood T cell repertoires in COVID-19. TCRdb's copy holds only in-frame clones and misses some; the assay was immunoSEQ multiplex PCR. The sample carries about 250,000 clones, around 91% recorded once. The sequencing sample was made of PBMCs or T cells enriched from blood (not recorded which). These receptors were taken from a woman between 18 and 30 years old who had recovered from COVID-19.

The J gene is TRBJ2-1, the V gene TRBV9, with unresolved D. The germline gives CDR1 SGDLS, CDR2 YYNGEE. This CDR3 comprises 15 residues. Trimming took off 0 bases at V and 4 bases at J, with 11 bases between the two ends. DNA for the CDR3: TGTGCCAGCAGCGTAGAGTGGGCAGGTTACAATGAGCAGTTCTTC. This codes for CASSVEWAGYNEQFF. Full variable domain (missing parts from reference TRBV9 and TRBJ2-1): DSGVTQTPKHLITATGQRVTLRCSPRSGDLSVYWYQQSLDQGLQFLIQYYNGEERAKGNILERFSAQQFPDLHSELNLSSLELGDSALYFCASSVEWAGYNEQFFGPGTRLTVL.

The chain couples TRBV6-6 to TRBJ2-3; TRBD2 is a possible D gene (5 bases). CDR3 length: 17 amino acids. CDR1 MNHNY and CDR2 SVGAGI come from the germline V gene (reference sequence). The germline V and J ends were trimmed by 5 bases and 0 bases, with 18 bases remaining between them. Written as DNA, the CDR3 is TGTGCCAGCAGTCCTAGACTCCCTTGGACTAGCACAGATACGCAGTATTTT. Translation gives CASSPRLPWTSTDTQYF.

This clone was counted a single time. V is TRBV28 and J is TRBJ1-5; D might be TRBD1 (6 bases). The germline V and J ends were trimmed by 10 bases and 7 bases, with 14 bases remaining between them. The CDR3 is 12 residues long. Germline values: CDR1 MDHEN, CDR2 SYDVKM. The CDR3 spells CANGGLGQPQHF. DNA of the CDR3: TGTGCCAACGGGGGGCTCGGGCAGCCCCAGCATTTT.

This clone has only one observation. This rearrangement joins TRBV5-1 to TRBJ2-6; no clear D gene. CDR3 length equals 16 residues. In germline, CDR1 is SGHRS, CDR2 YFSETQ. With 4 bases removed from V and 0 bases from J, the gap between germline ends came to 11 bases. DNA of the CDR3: TGCGCCAGCAGCCTGGCTCGCGACTCTGGGGCCAACGTCCTGACTTTC. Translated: CASSLARDSGANVLTF.

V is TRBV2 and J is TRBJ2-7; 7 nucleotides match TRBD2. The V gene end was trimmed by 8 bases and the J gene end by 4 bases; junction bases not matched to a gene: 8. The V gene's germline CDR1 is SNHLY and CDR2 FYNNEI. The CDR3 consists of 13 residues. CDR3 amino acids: CASSAGVGYEQYF. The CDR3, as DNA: TGTGCCAGCTCTGCGGGGGTGGGATACGAGCAGTACTTC.

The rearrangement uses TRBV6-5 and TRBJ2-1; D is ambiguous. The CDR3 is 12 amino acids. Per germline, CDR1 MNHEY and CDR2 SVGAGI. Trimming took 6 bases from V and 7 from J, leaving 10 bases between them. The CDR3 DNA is TGTGCCAGCAGAGCAAATCGGAATGAGCAGTTCTTC. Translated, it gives CASRANRNEQFF.

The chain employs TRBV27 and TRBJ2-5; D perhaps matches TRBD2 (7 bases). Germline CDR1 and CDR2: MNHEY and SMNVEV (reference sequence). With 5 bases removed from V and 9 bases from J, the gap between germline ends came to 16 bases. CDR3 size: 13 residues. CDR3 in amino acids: CASSERGGSAQYF. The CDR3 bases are TGTGCCAGCAGTGAAAGGGGGGGGTCGGCCCAGTACTTC.

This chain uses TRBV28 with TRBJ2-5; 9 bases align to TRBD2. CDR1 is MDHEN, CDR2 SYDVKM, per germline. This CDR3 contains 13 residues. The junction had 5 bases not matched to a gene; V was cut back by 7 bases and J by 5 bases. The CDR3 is CASISGGRETQYF. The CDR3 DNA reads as TGTGCCAGCATTAGCGGGGGTCGGGAGACCCAGTACTTC.

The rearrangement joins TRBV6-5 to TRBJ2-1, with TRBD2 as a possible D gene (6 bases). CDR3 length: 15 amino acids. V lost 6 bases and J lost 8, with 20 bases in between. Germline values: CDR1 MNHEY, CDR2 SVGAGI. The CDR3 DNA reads TGTGCCAGCAGCCCATCCGGGACCGGAGGGGATGAGCAGTTCTTC. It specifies CASSPSGTGGDEQFF.